This TCR beta chain was obtained from a study of CD8 T cells in Susac syndrome. The RNA input was roughly 0.45 to 1 ug, and it was reverse transcribed with random hexamers. TCRdb independently ran MiXCR on the immunoSEQ multiplex PCR reads; one entry per CDR3 protein. This repertoire shows some 110,000 distinct CDR3 sequences, 85% to 95% found once; its top ten account for about 0.096%. The source is a human donor with multiple sclerosis. The sequencing input was CD4+ T cells from PBMCs.

The CDR3: CASSDGRGQPQHF. The CDR3 region has the DNA TGTGCCAGCAGTGACGGAAGAGGACAGCCCCAGCATTTT. This chain connects TRBV27 to TRBJ1-5, with D unclear. CDR3 length: 13 amino acids. CDR1 and CDR2 (germline): MNHEY, SMNVEV (reference sequence). Trimming cost V 5 bases and J 7 bases, with 12 bases left between them.